What follows describes a single TCR beta chain. The data derive from a study of T cell changes during pregnancy in multiple sclerosis. Here immunoSEQ multiplex PCR was the method, and the copy in TCRdb shows in-frame clones only, minus some. The sample has roughly 60,000 clones, just under 95% seen once. The sample consisted of peripheral blood, taken in the second trimester of pregnancy. This TCR was recovered from a female donor with multiple sclerosis, enrolled in a pregnancy study.

The CDR3 DNA sequence: TGTGCCAGCAAGGTAGACATTTCCGGAAACACCATATATTTT. This codes for CASKVDISGNTIYF. The chain combines TRBV2 with TRBJ1-3; D gene unclear. Trimming took 7 bases from V and 4 from J, leaving 14 bases between them. CDR1 and CDR2 from the germline V gene are SNHLY and FYNNEI. The CDR3 length is 14 residues.